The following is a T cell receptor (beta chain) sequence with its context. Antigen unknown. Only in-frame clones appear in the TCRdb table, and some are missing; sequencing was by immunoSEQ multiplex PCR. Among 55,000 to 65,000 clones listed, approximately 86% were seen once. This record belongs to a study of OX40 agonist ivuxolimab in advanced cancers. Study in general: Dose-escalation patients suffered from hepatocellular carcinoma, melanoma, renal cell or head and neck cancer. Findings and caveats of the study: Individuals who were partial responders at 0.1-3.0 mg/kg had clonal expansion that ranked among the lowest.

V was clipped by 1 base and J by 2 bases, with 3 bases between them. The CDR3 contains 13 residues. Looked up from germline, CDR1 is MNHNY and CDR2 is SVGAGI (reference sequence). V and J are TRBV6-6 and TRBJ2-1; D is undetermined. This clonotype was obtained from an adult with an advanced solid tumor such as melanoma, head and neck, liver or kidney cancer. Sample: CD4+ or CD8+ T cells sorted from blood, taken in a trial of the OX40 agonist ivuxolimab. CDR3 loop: CASSYYTYNEQFF. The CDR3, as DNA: TGTGCCAGCAGTTACTACACCTACAATGAGCAGTTCTTC.